The next 5 T cell receptor beta chains were all read from a single sample in a study of OX40 agonist ivuxolimab in advanced cancers. The library was obtained by the immunoSEQ multiplex PCR assay. The source is immuneACCESS, and TCRdb retained only in-frame sequences with V and J called. Part of the clones is not carried over; for the studies checked, unresolved V genes explain less than half of this, and the remainder is unexplained. The sample has under 65,000 clones on record, approximately 89% of them singletons. Jointly, the top ten make up 0.44% of the sample. Specimen: CD4+ or CD8+ T cells sorted from blood, collected in a trial of the OX40 agonist ivuxolimab. These receptors were obtained from an adult with an advanced solid tumor such as melanoma, head and neck, liver or kidney cancer.

The CDR3 DNA follows: TGTGCCAGTGGCCGGGACAGCGGAAACACCATATATTTT. Translation: CASGRDSGNTIYF. The rearrangement uses TRBV19 and TRBJ1-3; 7 nucleotides line up with TRBD1. The CDR3 spans 13 residues. CDR1 and CDR2 from the germline V gene are LNHDA and SQIVND (reference sequence). V lost 8 bases, J lost 4 bases, and 5 bases stayed unmatched.

This clone was found once. The CDR3 sequence is CASRRSDTGQETQYF. CDR3 sequence (DNA): TGTGCCAGTAGGAGGTCAGACACAGGCCAAGAGACCCAGTACTTC. This chain joins TRBV19 and TRBJ2-5; the D gene is possibly TRBD1 (5 bases). This CDR3 is 15 amino acids long. V lost 6 bases and J lost 1, with 15 bases in between. The V gene's germline CDR1 is LNHDA and CDR2 SQIVND (reference sequence).

V is TRBV19 and J is TRBJ2-1, with no clear D. Per germline, CDR1 LNHDA and CDR2 SQIVND (reference sequence). The CDR3 runs 15 residues. The V and J ends lost 2 bases and 0 bases respectively, with 8 bases between them. CDR3 region: CASSIQWSSYNEQFF. The CDR3 coding sequence is TGTGCCAGTAGTATACAGTGGAGCTCCTACAATGAGCAGTTCTTC.

The chain employs TRBV14 and TRBJ2-4; D is unresolved. CDR1 SGHDN and CDR2 FVKESK come from the germline V gene. The CDR3 length is 13 residues. V was shortened by 3 bases and J by 12 bases, with 15 bases between the two germline ends. The CDR3 sequence is CASSQAPTPRQYF. CDR3 DNA: TGTGCCAGCAGCCAGGCCCCTACGCCCCGTCAGTACTTC.

The V and J genes are TRBV10-3 and TRBJ1-5; 8 bases align to TRBD1. Unmatched junction bases numbered 5, after V lost 4 bases and J lost 3 bases. The CDR3 covers 15 residues. The germline V gene has CDR1 ENHRY and CDR2 SYGVKD. The CDR3 DNA reads as TGTGCCATCAGTGCAGGTCAGGGGGCCAATCAGCCCCAGCATTTT. It encodes CAISAGQGANQPQHF.